These T cell receptor beta chains were read from a single sample in a study of T cell repertoires in cytomegalovirus infection. Which antigens these TCRs recognize remains unknown. TCRdb independently ran MiXCR on the reads; one entry per CDR3 protein. The sample has about 920,000 distinct CDR3 sequences, around 32% seen once. Material: cultured CD8+ T cells from PBMCs, obtained from culture after CMV antigen stimulation. The receptors come from a human donor in good health (CMV status not recorded). Some clones in this sample may be carry-over from other donors' samples. CDR3s include the opening cysteine and the closing phenylalanine or tryptophan. The D gene is left open where the match is weak. Only some rows state a clone size, as once, few, many or a class for expanded clones.

clone_size d_call j_call v_call cdr3_aa cdr3_nt
- - TRBJ1-1 TRBV6-2/TRBV6-3 CASSPGKAEAFF TGTGCCAGTTCACCGGGGAAGGCTGAAGCTTTCTTT
- TRBD2 TRBJ2-1 TRBV9 CASNGGADNEQFF TGTGCCAGCAACGGGGGGGCTGACAATGAGCAGTTCTTC
few - TRBJ2-1 TRBV29-1 CSAGRQVEQFF TGCAGCGCCGGTAGGCAGGTTGAGCAGTTCTTC
- TRBD1 TRBJ2-1 TRBV7-9 CVSSFRDREIIEQFF TGTGTCAGCAGCTTCCGGGACAGGGAAATAATTGAGCAGTTCTTC
many TRBD2 TRBJ2-3 TRBV7-2 CASSLPPETSGVADTQYF TGTGCCAGCAGCTTACCTCCAGAGACTAGCGGGGTTGCAGATACGCAGTATTTT
few TRBD1 TRBJ2-1 TRBV28 CASTHPGTGYPNEQFF TGTGCCAGCACTCACCCCGGGACAGGATATCCCAATGAGCAGTTCTTC
few - TRBJ1-1 TRBV6-5 CASTGQPVTEAFF TGTGCCAGCACCGGACAGCCCGTCACTGAAGCTTTCTTT
few TRBD1 TRBJ1-6 TRBV6-5 CASSYSAGQGPPLHF TGTGCCAGCAGTTACTCGGCGGGACAGGGACCACCCCTCCACTTT
- - TRBJ2-1 TRBV6-1 CASTGDSHSYNEQFF TGTGCCAGCACTGGGGACTCACACTCCTACAATGAGCAGTTCTTC
- - TRBJ1-2 TRBV24-1 CATSDSAYGYTF TGTGCCACCAGTGATAGCGCTTATGGCTACACCTTC
- TRBD2 TRBJ2-1 TRBV7-9 CASRLKELAGLNEQFF TGTGCCAGCAGGCTTAAGGAACTAGCGGGTCTCAATGAGCAGTTCTTC
- TRBD1 TRBJ2-5 TRBV28 CASSLKDRGFQETQYF TGTGCCAGCAGTTTAAAGGACAGGGGGTTCCAAGAGACCCAGTACTTC
- TRBD1 TRBJ2-5 TRBV7-3 CASSLGTEYPETQYF TGTGCCAGCAGCCTCGGGACAGAGTATCCAGAGACCCAGTACTTC
- TRBD2 TRBJ2-1 TRBV19 CASSKTSGGPSYNEQFF TGTGCCAGTAGTAAGACTAGCGGGGGCCCCTCCTACAATGAGCAGTTCTTC
few - TRBJ1-5 TRBV27 CASSETGNYQPQHF TGTGCCAGCAGTGAAACAGGGAACTATCAGCCCCAGCATTTT
few - TRBJ1-5 TRBV25-1 CASSDLSWAGNQPQHF TGTGCCAGCAGTGATTTAAGTTGGGCAGGGAATCAGCCCCAGCATTTT
- TRBD2 TRBJ2-2 TRBV20-1 CSARDVSSGGSSGELFF TGCAGTGCTAGAGATGTGTCTAGCGGGGGTAGCTCAGGGGAGCTGTTTTTT
few - TRBJ2-1 TRBV6-1 CASSEETKYNEQFF TGTGCCAGCAGTGAAGAGACTAAATACAATGAGCAGTTCTTC
- TRBD1 TRBJ1-1 TRBV25-1 CASSEGGGPGGTEAFF TGTGCCAGCAGTGAGGGGGGGGGGCCAGGGGGGACTGAAGCTTTCTTT
- TRBD1 TRBJ2-7 TRBV6-6 CANRAPGQGFYEQYF TGTGCCAACAGGGCCCCGGGACAGGGGTTTTACGAGCAGTACTTC
many - TRBJ2-5 TRBV6-1 CASLWTAQETQYF TGTGCCAGCCTTTGGACAGCCCAAGAGACCCAGTACTTC
many - TRBJ1-2 TRBV4-1 CASSQGRPYGYTF TGCGCCAGCAGCCAGGGACGCCCCTATGGCTACACCTTC
few TRBD1 TRBJ1-6 TRBV7-6 CASSDNRRRGHHSPLHF TGTGCCAGCAGTGACAACCGTCGCAGGGGGCATCATTCACCCCTCCACTTT
- TRBD1 TRBJ2-1 TRBV6-5 CASKLDRGNEQFF TGTGCCAGCAAACTGGACAGGGGCAATGAGCAGTTCTTC
few - TRBJ2-5 TRBV10-3 CAISESGETQYF TGTGCCATCAGTGAGTCAGGAGAGACCCAGTACTTC
few - TRBJ1-6 TRBV27 CASSFGGPSYNSPLHF TGTGCCAGCAGTTTTGGGGGGCCCTCCTATAATTCACCCCTCCACTTT
- - TRBJ1-1 TRBV6-2/TRBV6-3 CASSSRTAGNTEAFF TGTGCCAGCAGTTCAAGGACCGCGGGGAACACTGAAGCTTTCTTT
- TRBD1 TRBJ2-4 TRBV15 CATSMGTDGGIQYF TGTGCCACCAGCATGGGGACAGATGGGGGCATTCAGTACTTC
many TRBD1 TRBJ2-2 TRBV27 CASSIRTGLRELFF TGTGCCAGCAGTATTCGGACAGGGTTGAGGGAGCTGTTTTTT
few - TRBJ2-1 TRBV6-6 CASSDHNEQFF TGTGCCAGCAGCGACCACAATGAGCAGTTCTTC
few - TRBJ2-3 TRBV7-3 CASSLLGAGDTQYF TGTGCCAGCAGCTTATTGGGGGCTGGAGATACGCAGTATTTT
once TRBD2 TRBJ2-1 TRBV20-1 CSARDKKLAGSLVRYNEQFF TGCAGTGCTAGAGATAAAAAACTAGCGGGGAGTTTAGTGCGTTACAATGAGCAGTTCTTC
- TRBD1 TRBJ1-6 TRBV13 CASSLGTGVYSPLHF TGTGCCAGCAGCTTAGGGACAGGGGTTTATTCACCCCTCCACTTT
- TRBD2 TRBJ2-1 TRBV7-9 CASSSKTSGTSYNEQFF TGTGCCAGCAGCTCTAAGACTAGCGGGACGTCCTACAATGAGCAGTTCTTC
few TRBD1 TRBJ1-4 TRBV6-6 CASTGQGSATNEKLFF TGTGCCAGCACGGGACAGGGAAGTGCAACTAATGAAAAACTGTTTTTT
- TRBD2 TRBJ2-5 TRBV29-1 CSVESDRSGGLGEETQYF TGCAGCGTTGAATCGGACCGCAGCGGGGGGCTCGGAGAGGAGACCCAGTACTTC
- TRBD1 TRBJ1-5 TRBV27 CASSPLTGGAGNQPQHF TGTGCCAGCAGTCCCCTGACAGGGGGTGCTGGCAATCAGCCCCAGCATTTT
few - TRBJ2-1 TRBV7-9 CASSLLNRAGNEQFF TGTGCCAGCAGCTTACTTAACAGGGCGGGCAATGAGCAGTTCTTC